The 11 T cell receptor beta chains in this list originate from one sample, sequenced in a study of CD8+ T cells in alopecia areata. Treatment noted: oral pan-JAK inhibitor, 5-10 mg twice daily. Extracted from the samples, RNA was reverse transcribed into cDNA to serve as the sequencing template. Repertoires were generated with immunoSEQ multiplex PCR, while TCRdb's copy carries only in-frame clones and drops some. Found here are some 190,000 clones, more than 50% of them singletons; the top ten hold about 0.94%. Sequencing was performed on CD4+ T cells sorted from blood, taken at week 24, from a patient treated with tofacitinib. The source of these receptors is a human donor with alopecia areata.

The chain is built from TRBV30 and TRBJ1-1; 9 nucleotides align to TRBD1. The ends lost 4 bases at V and 8 bases at J; junction bases unmatched: 8. CDR1 GTSNPN and CDR2 SVGIG come from the germline V gene (reference sequence). The CDR3 extends over 13 amino acids. In DNA form, the CDR3 reads TGTGCCTGGACAGGGACAGGGTGGGGAGAAGCTTTCTTT. This encodes CAWTGTGWGEAFF. Variable domain in full (rest from reference TRBV30 and TRBJ1-1): SQTIHQWPATLVQPVGSPLSLECTVEGTSNPNLYWYRQAAGRGLQLLFYSVGIGQISSEVPQNLSASRPQDRQFILSSKKLLLSDSGFYLCAWTGTGWGEAFFGQGTRLTVV.

The J gene is TRBJ2-1, the V gene TRBV29-1; the match to TRBD1 covers 9 bases. Trimming removed 5 bases from V and 4 bases from J; junction bases left unmatched: 3. CDR1 is SQVTM, CDR2 ANQGSEA, per germline. The CDR3 is 13 residues long. Here the CDR3 DNA reads TGCAGCGTTCCGGGACAGGGTTACAATGAGCAGTTCTTC. Amino acid sequence: CSVPGQGYNEQFF.

Only a few counts were recorded for this clone. This rearrangement joins TRBV5-1 to TRBJ1-2, with TRBD1 as a possible D gene (5 bases). V lost 3 bases and J 3 bases, leaving 9 bases between the germline ends. CDR1 and CDR2 from the germline V gene are SGHRS and YFSETQ. The CDR3 is made up of 13 amino acids. For the CDR3, the DNA is TGCGCCAGCAGCTCGGACAATGACTATGGCTACACCTTC. Protein: CASSSDNDYGYTF.

This sequence joins TRBV7-6 and TRBJ1-1; D unresolved. The CDR3 is 15 amino acids. With 5 bases removed from V and 2 bases from J, the gap between germline ends came to 15 bases. Germline values: CDR1 SGHVS, CDR2 FNYEAQ. DNA for the CDR3: TGTGCCAGCAGCCCAAATAAGGGCGGCAACACTGAAGCTTTCTTT. Residues: CASSPNKGGNTEAFF.

This rearrangement joins TRBV5-1 to TRBJ1-6; D remains unclear. In germline, CDR1 is SGHRS, CDR2 YFSETQ. The CDR3 extends over 14 amino acids. The V end was cut by 2 bases, the J end by 7 bases, with 10 bases between. CDR3 protein: CASSFFDRNSPLHF. In DNA, the CDR3 is TGCGCCAGCAGCTTCTTCGATCGGAATTCACCCCTCCACTTT.

The chain couples TRBV5-1 to TRBJ1-5, with D tentatively TRBD1 (5 bases). The CDR3 is made up of 15 amino acids. V was clipped by 0 bases and J by 0 bases, with 7 bases between them. CDR1 is SGHRS and CDR2 is YFSETQ in the germline V gene. For the CDR3, the DNA is TGCGCCAGCAGCTTGGTAGGGGATAGCAATCAGCCCCAGCATTTT. Translation gives CASSLVGDSNQPQHF.

A remark on this clone: The sample contains more than one DNA sequence encoding this CDR3. The chain combines TRBV5-6 with TRBJ2-5, with D hard to call. The germline CDR1 and CDR2 sequences are SGHDT and YYEEEE. The CDR3 has 11 residues. Trimming took off 2 bases at V and 5 bases at J, with 4 bases between the two ends. DNA for the CDR3: TGTGCCAGCAGCTTCCGGGAGACCCAGTACTTC. This gives the protein CASSFRETQYF.

This rearrangement joins TRBV5-6 to TRBJ1-4; 7 bases are shared with TRBD1. Germline CDR1 SGHDT, CDR2 YYEEEE. J lost 10 bases, V lost 5 bases, and 2 bases had no gene match. The length of the CDR3 is 11 residues. The CDR3 DNA follows: TGTGCCAGCAGTCAGGGGGGAAAACTGTTTTTT. It yields the protein CASSQGGKLFF. The full variable domain, with the rest looked up from reference TRBV5-6 and TRBJ1-4, is DAGVTQSPTHLIKTRGQQVTLRCSPKSGHDTVSWYQQALGQGPQFIFQYYEEEERQRGNFPDRFSGHQFPNYSSELNVNALLLGDSALYLCASSQGGKLFFGSGTQLSVL.

This chain links TRBV11-2 with TRBJ1-2; 9 bases are a match to TRBD1. Germline trimming cut 5 bases from V and 8 bases from J; bases unmatched to any gene: 18. Germline V lookup: CDR1 SGHAT, CDR2 FQNNGV. The CDR3 length is 17 residues. The CDR3 reads CASSPQSTGTGLGGYTF. The CDR3, as DNA: TGTGCCAGCAGCCCACAATCTACCGGGACAGGGTTAGGAGGCTACACCTTC.

This clone appeared a single time. The rearrangement links TRBV7-9 to TRBJ2-3, with D tentatively TRBD1 (6 bases). The CDR3 loop spans 13 amino acids. From germline, CDR1 is SEHNR and CDR2 FQNEAQ (reference sequence). The germline V and J ends were trimmed by 8 bases and 2 bases, with 11 bases remaining between them. The CDR3 sequence is CASGPGATDTQYF. CDR3 sequence (DNA): TGTGCCAGCGGGCCAGGGGCCACAGATACGCAGTATTTT.

The chain recombines TRBV15 with TRBJ2-3; D ambiguous. CDR1 is LNHNV and CDR2 is YYDKDF in the germline V gene (reference sequence). Trimming shortened V by 0 bases and J by 1 base, and 8 bases separated the two germline ends. The CDR3 contains 15 residues. The CDR3 DNA reads TGTGCCACCAGCAGAGATCGAGCCCGCACAGATACGCAGTATTTT. This codes for CATSRDRARTDTQYF.